This TCR beta chain comes out of a study of control samples from healthy donors and cancer patients. Data came from immunoSEQ multiplex PCR; TCRdb stores just in-frame clones and leaves some out. The sample has approximately 100,000 clones, almost 90% seen once. J was trimmed by 8 bases and V by 2 bases; bases with no gene match: 6. The CDR3 runs to 13 residues. The germline CDR1 and CDR2 sequences are SQVTM and ANQGSEA. V is TRBV29-1 and J is TRBJ2-1; 7 nucleotides align to TRBD1. The receptor was isolated from a man aged 25-40 years in good health. Sequenced material: blood. CDR3 DNA: TGCAGCGTTGAATACAGGGGTGACGATGAGCAGTTCTTC. It codes for CSVEYRGDDEQFF.